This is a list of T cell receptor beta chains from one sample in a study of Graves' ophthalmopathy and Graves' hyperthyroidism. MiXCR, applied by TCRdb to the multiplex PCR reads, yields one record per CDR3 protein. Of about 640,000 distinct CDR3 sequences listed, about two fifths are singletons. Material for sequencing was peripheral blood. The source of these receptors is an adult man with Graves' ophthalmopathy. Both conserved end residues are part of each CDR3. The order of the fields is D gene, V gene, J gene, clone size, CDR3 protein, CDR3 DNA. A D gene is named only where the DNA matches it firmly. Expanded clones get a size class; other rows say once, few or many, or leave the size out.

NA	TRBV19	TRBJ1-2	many	CASSNSYYGYTF	TGTGCCAGTAGTAACTCCTACTATGGCTACACCTTC
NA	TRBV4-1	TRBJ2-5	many	CASSQRGAGQETQYF	TGCGCCAGCAGCCAAAGGGGAGCGGGTCAAGAGACCCAGTACTTC
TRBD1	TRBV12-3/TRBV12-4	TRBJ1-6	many	CASSLGDRDVSPLHF	TGTGCCAGCAGTTTAGGTGACAGGGATGTCTCACCCCTCCACTTT
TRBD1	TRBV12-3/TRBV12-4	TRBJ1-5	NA	CASSSRQGASNQPQHF	TGTGCCAGCAGTTCCCGACAGGGGGCGAGCAATCAGCCCCAGCATTTT
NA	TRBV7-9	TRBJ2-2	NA	CARSPRAGTNTGELFF	TGTGCCCGCAGCCCCAGAGCAGGGACGAACACCGGGGAGCTGTTTTTT
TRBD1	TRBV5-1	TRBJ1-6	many	CASSWSLRQGANSPLHF	TGCGCCAGCAGCTGGAGCCTACGACAGGGGGCTAATTCACCCCTCCACTTT
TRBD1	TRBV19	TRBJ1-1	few	CASSRLAGTGVLMNTEAFF	TGTGCCAGTAGCCGACTAGCGGGGACAGGGGTTTTAATGAACACTGAAGCTTTCTTT
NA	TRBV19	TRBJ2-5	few	CATPMAGIETQYF	TGTGCCACCCCGATGGCAGGGATTGAGACCCAGTACTTC
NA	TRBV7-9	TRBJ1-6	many	CASSLLRGLDNSPLHF	TGTGCCAGCAGCTTGCTGAGGGGTTTGGATAATTCACCCCTCCACTTT
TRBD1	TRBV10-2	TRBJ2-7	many	CASSGDSRSYEQYF	TGCGCCAGCAGTGGGGACAGCCGCTCCTACGAGCAGTACTTC
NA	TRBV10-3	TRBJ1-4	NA	CAISTGSEKLFF	TGTGCCATCAGCACAGGGTCTGAAAAACTGTTTTTT
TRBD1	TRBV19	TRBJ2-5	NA	CASSFSTGQGSQETQYF	TGTGCCAGTAGTTTCTCTACGGGACAGGGAAGCCAAGAGACCCAGTACTTC
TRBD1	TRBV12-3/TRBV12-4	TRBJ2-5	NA	CASSLLRTGETQYF	TGTGCCAGCAGTCTCCTCCGGACAGGGGAGACCCAGTACTTC
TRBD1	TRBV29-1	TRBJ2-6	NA	CSVEETGQGSSGANVLTF	TGCAGCGTTGAAGAGACGGGACAGGGCTCCTCTGGGGCCAACGTCCTGACTTTC
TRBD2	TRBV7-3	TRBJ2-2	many	CASSFTSANTGELFF	TGTGCCAGCAGCTTTACTAGCGCTAACACCGGGGAGCTGTTTTTT
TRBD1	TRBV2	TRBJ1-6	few	CASSAGGF	TGTGCCAGCAGTGCAGGGGGCTTT
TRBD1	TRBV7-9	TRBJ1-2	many	CASSFADRDHGYTF	TGTGCCAGCAGCTTCGCCGACAGGGATCATGGCTACACCTTC
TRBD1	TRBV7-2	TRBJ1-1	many	CASSPDRVTEAFF	TGTGCCAGCAGCCCAGACAGGGTCACTGAAGCTTTCTTT
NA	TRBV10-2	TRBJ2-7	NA	CASSEGFYEQYF	TGCGCCAGCAGTGAGGGGTTCTACGAGCAGTACTTC
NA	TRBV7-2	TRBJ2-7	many	CASSARTVSYEQYF	TGTGCCAGCAGCGCCCGGACAGTCTCCTACGAGCAGTACTTC
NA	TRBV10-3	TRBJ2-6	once	CAISAPGVSGANVLTF	TGTGCCATCAGTGCCCCGGGGGTTAGTGGGGCCAACGTCCTGACTTTC
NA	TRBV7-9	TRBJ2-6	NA	CASSLADSSSGANVLTF	TGTGCCAGCAGCTTGGCGGACAGCTCCTCTGGGGCCAACGTCCTGACTTTC
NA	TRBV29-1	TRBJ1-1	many	CSVVGQKTEAFF	TGCAGCGTTGTAGGCCAGAAGACTGAAGCTTTCTTT
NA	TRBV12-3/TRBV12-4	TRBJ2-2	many	CASSSRVLASAGELFF	TGTGCCAGCAGTTCCCGGGTACTAGCCTCGGCCGGGGAGCTGTTTTTT
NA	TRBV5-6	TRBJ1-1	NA	CASTEGWGTEAFF	TGTGCCAGCACCGAGGGGTGGGGGACTGAAGCTTTCTTT
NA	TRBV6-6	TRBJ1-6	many	CASSYIDRTRALHF	TGTGCCAGCAGTTACATTGACAGAACAAGGGCCCTCCACTTT
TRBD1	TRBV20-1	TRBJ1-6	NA	CSARTGDRSSYNSPLHF	TGCAGTGCGCGGACAGGGGATCGAAGCTCCTATAATTCACCCCTCCACTTT
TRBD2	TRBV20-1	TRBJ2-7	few	CSARDGRGGGVQAYEQYF	TGCAGTGCTAGAGATGGAAGGGGTGGGGGGGTTCAAGCCTACGAGCAGTACTTC